This T cell receptor (beta chain) derives from a study of T cell changes during pregnancy in multiple sclerosis. Data came from immunoSEQ multiplex PCR; TCRdb stores just in-frame clones and leaves some out. Among around 110,000 clones, roughly 90% were seen once, and the ten largest hold around 0.8%. CDR1 SGHAT and CDR2 FQDESV come from the germline V gene (reference sequence). The CDR3 totals 17 residues. V lost 0 bases to trimming and J lost 0 bases, with 11 bases between them. Source: peripheral blood, taken in the third trimester of pregnancy. V is TRBV11-1 and J is TRBJ2-2; TRBD2 is a possible D gene (5 bases). The TCR comes from a female donor in good health, enrolled as a control in a pregnancy study. In nucleotides, the CDR3 is TGTGCCAGCAGCTTAGCGAGGACTTCCCCGAACACCGGGGAGCTGTTTTTT. It is translated as CASSLARTSPNTGELFF. The full variable domain, completed using reference TRBV11-1 and TRBJ2-2, is EAEVAQSPRYKITEKSQAVAFWCDPISGHATLYWYRQILGQGPELLVQFQDESVVDDSQLPKDRFSAERLKGVDSTLKIQPAELGDSAMYLCASSLARTSPNTGELFFGEGSRLTVL.